The rows below give T cell receptor beta chains drawn from one sample of a study of shared clonotypes between healthy human individuals. TCRdb keeps only in-frame clones here, not all; method: immunoSEQ multiplex PCR. This table holds about 1 million clones, about 75% found once. Sequenced sample: memory CD4+ T cells sorted from blood. The receptors stem from a man aged 18 to 30 in good health. CDR3s include the opening cysteine and the closing phenylalanine or tryptophan. A D gene is named only where the DNA matches it firmly. Clone size is stated in some rows and not others, as once, few, many or a class when expanded.

D gene: NA
clone size: NA
V gene: TRBV25-1
J gene: TRBJ1-4
CDR3 DNA: TGTGCCAGCTCACCGGGGCAGTCTAATGAAAAACTGTTTTTT
CDR3 protein: CASSPGQSNEKLFF

D gene: NA
clone size: NA
V gene: TRBV6-5
J gene: TRBJ1-2
CDR3 DNA: TGTGCCAGCAGCCAGTACAGGGCTAACTATGGCTACACCTTC
CDR3 protein: CASSQYRANYGYTF

D gene: NA
clone size: NA
V gene: TRBV10-3
J gene: TRBJ2-5
CDR3 DNA: TGTGCCATCAGGGATCGGGGGGCCCAAGAGACCCAGTACTTC
CDR3 protein: CAIRDRGAQETQYF

D gene: TRBD2
clone size: NA
V gene: TRBV7-8
J gene: TRBJ2-7
CDR3 DNA: TGTGCCAGCAGCCCAGAGCGGGAGAGGGGGTACGAGCAGTACTTC
CDR3 protein: CASSPERERGYEQYF

D gene: TRBD1
clone size: NA
V gene: TRBV5-1
J gene: TRBJ1-4
CDR3 DNA: TGCGCCAGCAGCTCCGGACAGGGCGGAACTAATGAAAAACTGTTTTTT
CDR3 protein: CASSSGQGGTNEKLFF

D gene: NA
clone size: once
V gene: TRBV5-1
J gene: TRBJ1-1
CDR3 DNA: TGCGCCAGCAGAGAGGGGGGAAAAGGTTTCTTT
CDR3 protein: CASREGGKGFF

D gene: TRBD1
clone size: NA
V gene: TRBV5-1
J gene: TRBJ1-4
CDR3 DNA: TGCGCCAGCAGCTCGGGGGACAGGGGGCGTTTTGTAGCTAATGAAAAACTGTTTTTT
CDR3 protein: CASSSGDRGRFVANEKLFF

D gene: TRBD2
clone size: NA
V gene: TRBV6-5
J gene: TRBJ2-7
CDR3 DNA: TGTGCCAGCAGTACCCCGACTAGCGGGAGACACGAGCAGTACTTC
CDR3 protein: CASSTPTSGRHEQYF

D gene: NA
clone size: NA
V gene: TRBV5-5
J gene: TRBJ1-1
CDR3 DNA: TGTGCCAGCAGCCCAATGTTAGCGAACACTGAAGCTTTCTTT
CDR3 protein: CASSPMLANTEAFF

D gene: NA
clone size: many
V gene: TRBV27
J gene: TRBJ1-5
CDR3 DNA: TGTGCCAGCAGCTACAGGGAAGGTCAGCCCCAGCATTTT
CDR3 protein: CASSYREGQPQHF

D gene: NA
clone size: once
V gene: TRBV11-3
J gene: TRBJ2-5
CDR3 DNA: TGTGCCAGCAGCCAAACCAGGGCAGAGACCCAGTACTTC
CDR3 protein: CASSQTRAETQYF

D gene: TRBD1
clone size: once
V gene: TRBV28
J gene: TRBJ1-4
CDR3 DNA: TGTGCCAGCAGTGCCGGACAGGGATCAAAACTGTTTTTT
CDR3 protein: CASSAGQGSKLFF

D gene: TRBD1
clone size: NA
V gene: TRBV7-9
J gene: TRBJ1-6
CDR3 DNA: TGTGCCAGCCGGGACAGCTCCAATTCACCCCTCCACTTT
CDR3 protein: CASRDSSNSPLHF

D gene: NA
clone size: NA
V gene: TRBV7-9
J gene: TRBJ1-4
CDR3 DNA: TGTGCCAGCAGCTTAGTAGGGATCGGTGAAAAACTGTTTTTT
CDR3 protein: CASSLVGIGEKLFF

D gene: NA
clone size: NA
V gene: TRBV18
J gene: TRBJ1-3
CDR3 DNA: TGTGCCAGCTCACCCCCAGTAAACTCTGGAAACACCATATATTTT
CDR3 protein: CASSPPVNSGNTIYF

D gene: NA
clone size: NA
V gene: TRBV5-6
J gene: TRBJ1-6
CDR3 DNA: TGTGCCAGCAGCTTCCTCGCCAGGGATAATTCACCCCTCCACTTT
CDR3 protein: CASSFLARDNSPLHF

D gene: NA
clone size: NA
V gene: TRBV30
J gene: TRBJ2-7
CDR3 DNA: TGTGCCTGGGGTCGAGGGGGGGACTATTTCTACGAGCAGTACTTC
CDR3 protein: CAWGRGGDYFYEQYF

D gene: NA
clone size: NA
V gene: TRBV19
J gene: TRBJ1-5
CDR3 DNA: TGTGCCAGTAGTGTCCGGAATCAGCCCCAGCATTTT
CDR3 protein: CASSVRNQPQHF